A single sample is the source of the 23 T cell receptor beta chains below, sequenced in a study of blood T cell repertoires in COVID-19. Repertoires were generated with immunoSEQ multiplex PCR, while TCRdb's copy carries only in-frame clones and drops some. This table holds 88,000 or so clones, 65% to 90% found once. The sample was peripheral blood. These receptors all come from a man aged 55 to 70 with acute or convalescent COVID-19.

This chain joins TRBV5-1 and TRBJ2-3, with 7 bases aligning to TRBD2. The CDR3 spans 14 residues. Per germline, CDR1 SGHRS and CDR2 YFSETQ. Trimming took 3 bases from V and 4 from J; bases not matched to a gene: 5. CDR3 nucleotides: TGCGCCAGCAGCTCCGGGACTACGGCAGATACGCAGTATTTT. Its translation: CASSSGTTADTQYF.

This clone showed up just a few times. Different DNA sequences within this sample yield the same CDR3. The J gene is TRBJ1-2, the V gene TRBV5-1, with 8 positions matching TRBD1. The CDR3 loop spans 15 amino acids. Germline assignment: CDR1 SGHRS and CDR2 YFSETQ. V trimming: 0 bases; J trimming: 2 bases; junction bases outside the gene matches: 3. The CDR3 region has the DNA TGCGCCAGCAGCTTGGTACAGGGGGGAAACTATGGCTACACCTTC. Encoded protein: CASSLVQGGNYGYTF.

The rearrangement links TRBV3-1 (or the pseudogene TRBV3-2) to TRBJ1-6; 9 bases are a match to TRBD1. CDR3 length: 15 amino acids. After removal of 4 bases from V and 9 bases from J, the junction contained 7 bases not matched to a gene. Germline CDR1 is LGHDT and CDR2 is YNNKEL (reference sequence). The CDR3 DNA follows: TGTGCCAGCAGCCCCCCCGGGACAGGGTCTTCACCCCTCCACTTT. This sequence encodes CASSPPGTGSSPLHF.

The CDR3 loop is CASSGRGLGPYNEQFF. Here the CDR3 DNA reads TGTGCCAGCAGCGGCAGAGGTTTAGGCCCCTACAATGAGCAGTTCTTC. The chain has TRBV7-9 and TRBJ2-1; D not resolved. The CDR3 loop spans 16 amino acids. V shed 5 bases and J shed 2 bases, with 16 bases lying between them. Germline CDR1 reads SEHNR; CDR2 reads FQNEAQ (reference sequence).

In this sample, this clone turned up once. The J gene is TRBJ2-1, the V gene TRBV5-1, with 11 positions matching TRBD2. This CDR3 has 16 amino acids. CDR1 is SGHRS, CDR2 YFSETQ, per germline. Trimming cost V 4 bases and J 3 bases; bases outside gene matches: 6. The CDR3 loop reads CASSATSGALYNEQFF. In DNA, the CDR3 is TGCGCCAGCAGCGCGACTAGCGGGGCTCTCTACAATGAGCAGTTCTTC.

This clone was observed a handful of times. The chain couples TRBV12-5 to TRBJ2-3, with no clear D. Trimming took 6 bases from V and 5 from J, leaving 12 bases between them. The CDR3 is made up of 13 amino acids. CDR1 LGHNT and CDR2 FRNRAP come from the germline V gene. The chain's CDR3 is CASGKTRGDTQYF. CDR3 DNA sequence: TGTGCTAGTGGAAAGACGCGAGGAGATACGCAGTATTTT.

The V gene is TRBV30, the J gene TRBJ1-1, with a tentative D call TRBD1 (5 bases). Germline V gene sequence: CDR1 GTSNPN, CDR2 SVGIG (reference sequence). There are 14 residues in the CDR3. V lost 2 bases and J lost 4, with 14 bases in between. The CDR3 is CAWSRGIRTTEAFF. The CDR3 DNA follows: TGTGCCTGGAGTCGGGGGATACGGACCACTGAAGCTTTCTTT.

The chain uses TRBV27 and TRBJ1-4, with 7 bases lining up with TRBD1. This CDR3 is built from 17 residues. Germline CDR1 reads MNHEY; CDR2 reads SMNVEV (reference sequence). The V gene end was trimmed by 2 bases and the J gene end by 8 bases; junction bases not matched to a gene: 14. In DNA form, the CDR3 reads TGTGCCAGCAGTTTAAGGGCGACAGGGCGTATTCGAGAAAAACTGTTTTTT. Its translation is CASSLRATGRIREKLFF.

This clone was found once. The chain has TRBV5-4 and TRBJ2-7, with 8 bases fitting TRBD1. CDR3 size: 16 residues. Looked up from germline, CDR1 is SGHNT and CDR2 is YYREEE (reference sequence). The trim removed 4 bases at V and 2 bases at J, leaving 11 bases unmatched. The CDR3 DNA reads TGTGCCAGCAGCGCGGAGGTAGGGGGACAGGCCTACGAGCAGTACTTC. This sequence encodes CASSAEVGGQAYEQYF.

The CDR3, as DNA: TGTGCCTCCGGGAGGACTTATGGAAACACCATATATTTT. It encodes CASGRTYGNTIYF. The chain couples TRBV27 to TRBJ1-3; no definite D call. From germline, CDR1 is MNHEY and CDR2 SMNVEV (reference sequence). The CDR3 extends over 13 amino acids. V lost 11 bases to trimming and J lost 3 bases, with 14 bases between them.

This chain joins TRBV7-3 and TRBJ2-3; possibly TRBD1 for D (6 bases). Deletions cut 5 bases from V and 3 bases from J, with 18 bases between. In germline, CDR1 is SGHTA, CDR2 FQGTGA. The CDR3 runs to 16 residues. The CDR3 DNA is TGTGCCAGCAGCGCTATAGGGGGTCGGGGAACAGATACGCAGTATTTT. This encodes CASSAIGGRGTDTQYF.

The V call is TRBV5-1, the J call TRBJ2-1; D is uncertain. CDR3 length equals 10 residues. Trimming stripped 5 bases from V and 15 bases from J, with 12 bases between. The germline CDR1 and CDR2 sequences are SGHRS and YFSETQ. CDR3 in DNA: TGCGCCAGCAGAGCAATGATCCCGTTCTTC. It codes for CASRAMIPFF. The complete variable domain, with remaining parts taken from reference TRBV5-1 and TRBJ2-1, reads KAGVTQTPRYLIKTRGQQVTLSCSPISGHRSVSWYQQTPGQGLQFLFEYFSETQRNKGNFPGRFSGRQFSNSRSEMNVSTLELGDSALYLCASRAMIPFFGPGTRLTVL.

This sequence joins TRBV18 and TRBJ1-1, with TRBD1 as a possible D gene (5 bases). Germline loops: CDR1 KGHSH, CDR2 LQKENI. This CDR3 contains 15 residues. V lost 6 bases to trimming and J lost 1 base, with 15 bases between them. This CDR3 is CASSPEGAANTEAFF. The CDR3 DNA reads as TGTGCCAGCTCGCCCGAAGGGGCAGCGAACACTGAAGCTTTCTTT.

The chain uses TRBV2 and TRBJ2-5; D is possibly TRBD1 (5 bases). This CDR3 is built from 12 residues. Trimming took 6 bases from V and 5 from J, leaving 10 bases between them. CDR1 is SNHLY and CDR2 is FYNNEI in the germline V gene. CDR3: CASRQGMETQYF. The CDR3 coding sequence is TGTGCCAGCAGGCAGGGCATGGAGACCCAGTACTTC. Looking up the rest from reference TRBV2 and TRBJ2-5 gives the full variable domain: EPEVTQTPSHQVTQMGQEVILRCVPISNHLYFYWYRQILGQKVEFLVSFYNNEISEKSEIFDDQFSVERPDGSNFTLKIRSTKLEDSAMYFCASRQGMETQYFGPGTRLLVL.

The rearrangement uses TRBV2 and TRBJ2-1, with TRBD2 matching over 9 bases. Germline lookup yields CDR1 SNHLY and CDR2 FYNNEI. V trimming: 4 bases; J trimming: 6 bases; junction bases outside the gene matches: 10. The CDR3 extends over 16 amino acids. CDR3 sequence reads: CASSALSGSGGNEQFF. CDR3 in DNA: TGTGCCAGCAGTGCTCTTAGCGGGAGTGGGGGCAATGAGCAGTTCTTC.

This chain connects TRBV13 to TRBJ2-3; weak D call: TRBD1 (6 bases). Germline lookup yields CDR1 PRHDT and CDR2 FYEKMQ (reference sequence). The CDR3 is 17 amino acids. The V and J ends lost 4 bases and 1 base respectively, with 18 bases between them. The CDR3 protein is CASSYRVPRKGTDTQYF. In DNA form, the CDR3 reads TGTGCCAGCAGCTACAGGGTACCTCGAAAGGGCACAGATACGCAGTATTTT.

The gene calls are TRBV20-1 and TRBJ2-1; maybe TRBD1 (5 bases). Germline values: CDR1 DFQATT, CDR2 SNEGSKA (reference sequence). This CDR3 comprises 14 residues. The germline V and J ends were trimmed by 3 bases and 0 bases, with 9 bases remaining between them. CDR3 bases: TGCAGTGCTAGTGGGGCTGTCTCCTACAATGAGCAGTTCTTC. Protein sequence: CSASGAVSYNEQFF.

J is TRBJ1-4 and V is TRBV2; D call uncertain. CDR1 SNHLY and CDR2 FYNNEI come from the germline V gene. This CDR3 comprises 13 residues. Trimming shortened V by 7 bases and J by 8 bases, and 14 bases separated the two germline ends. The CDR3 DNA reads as TGTGCCAGCATCGACCCCCGCAGGGAAAAACTGTTTTTT. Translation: CASIDPRREKLFF.

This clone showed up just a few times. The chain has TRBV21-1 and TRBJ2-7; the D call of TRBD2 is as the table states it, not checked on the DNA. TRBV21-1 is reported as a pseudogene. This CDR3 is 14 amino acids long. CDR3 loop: CASSWRSPNYEQYF. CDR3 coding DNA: TGTGCCAGCAGCTGGCGGAGTCCTAACTACGAGCAGTACTTC.

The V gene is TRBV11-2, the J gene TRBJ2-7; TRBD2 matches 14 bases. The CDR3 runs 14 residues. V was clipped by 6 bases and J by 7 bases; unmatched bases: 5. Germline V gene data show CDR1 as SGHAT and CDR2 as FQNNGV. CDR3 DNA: TGTGCCAGCAGTACCGGGACTAGCGGGAGTGAGCAGTACTTC. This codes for CASSTGTSGSEQYF.

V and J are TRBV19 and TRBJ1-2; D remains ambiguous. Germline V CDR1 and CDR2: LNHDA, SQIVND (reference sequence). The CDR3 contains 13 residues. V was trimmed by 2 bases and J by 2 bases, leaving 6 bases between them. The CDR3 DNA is TGTGCCAGTAGTATACAAAGCAACTATGGCTACACCTTC. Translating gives CASSIQSNYGYTF.

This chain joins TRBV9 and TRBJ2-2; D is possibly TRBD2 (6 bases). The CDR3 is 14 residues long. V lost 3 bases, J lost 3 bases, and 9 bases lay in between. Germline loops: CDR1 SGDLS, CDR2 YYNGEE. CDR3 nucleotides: TGTGCCAGCAGCGAGGCGGGGCACACCGGGGAGCTGTTTTTT. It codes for CASSEAGHTGELFF. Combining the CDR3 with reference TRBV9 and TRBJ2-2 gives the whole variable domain DSGVTQTPKHLITATGQRVTLRCSPRSGDLSVYWYQQSLDQGLQFLIQYYNGEERAKGNILERFSAQQFPDLHSELNLSSLELGDSALYFCASSEAGHTGELFFGEGSRLTVL.

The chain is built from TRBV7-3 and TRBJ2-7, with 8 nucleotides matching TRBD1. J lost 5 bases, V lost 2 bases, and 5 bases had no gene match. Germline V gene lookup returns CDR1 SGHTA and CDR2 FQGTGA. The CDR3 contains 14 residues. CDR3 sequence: CASSLQGARDEQYF. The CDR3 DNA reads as TGTGCCAGCAGCTTACAGGGGGCGCGGGACGAGCAGTACTTC. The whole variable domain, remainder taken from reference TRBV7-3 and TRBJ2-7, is GAGVSQTPSNKVTEKGKYVELRCDPISGHTALYWYRQSLGQGPEFLIYFQGTGAADDSGLPNDRFFAVRPEGSVSTLKIQRTERGDSAVYLCASSLQGARDEQYFGPGTRLTVT.